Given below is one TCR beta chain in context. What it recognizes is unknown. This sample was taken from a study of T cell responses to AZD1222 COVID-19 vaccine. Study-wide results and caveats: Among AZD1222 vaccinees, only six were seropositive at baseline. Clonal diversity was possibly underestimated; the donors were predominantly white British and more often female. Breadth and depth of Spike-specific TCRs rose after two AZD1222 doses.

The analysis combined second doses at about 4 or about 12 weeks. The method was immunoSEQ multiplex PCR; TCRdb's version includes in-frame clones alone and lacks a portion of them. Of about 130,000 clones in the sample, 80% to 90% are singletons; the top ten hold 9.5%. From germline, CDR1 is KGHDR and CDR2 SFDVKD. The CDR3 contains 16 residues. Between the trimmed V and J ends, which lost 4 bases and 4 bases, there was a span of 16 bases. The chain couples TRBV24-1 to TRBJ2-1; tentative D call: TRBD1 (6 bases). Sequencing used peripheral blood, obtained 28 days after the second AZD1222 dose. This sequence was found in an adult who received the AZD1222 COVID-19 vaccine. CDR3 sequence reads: CATSDHDRRYYNEQFF. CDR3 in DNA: TGTGCCACCAGTGACCACGACAGGAGGTATTACAATGAGCAGTTCTTC.